Presented here are 32 T cell receptor beta chains from one specimen sequenced in a study of shared clonotypes between healthy human individuals. Measured with immunoSEQ multiplex PCR; TCRdb has only the in-frame clones, and not every one. The table lists roughly 2.4 million clones, more than 90% of them singletons, with roughly 0.13% in the top ten. The sample comprised naive CD4+ T cells sorted from blood. Subset specified: CD45RA+ positively selected. These receptors all stem from a man aged 18-30 years in good health.

The chain employs TRBV4-3 and TRBJ2-7; D is perhaps TRBD1 (5 bases). V dropped 0 bases and J dropped 3 bases, with 24 bases sitting between them. Germline assignment: CDR1 LGHNA and CDR2 YSLEER. This CDR3 contains 19 residues. DNA for the CDR3: TGCGCCAGCAGCCAAGATATTTGGGGAACAGGCAGCTTCCTCTACGAGCAGTACTTC. Protein: CASSQDIWGTGSFLYEQYF.

This chain uses TRBV15 with TRBJ1-4; unclear D gene. The CDR3 is 14 amino acids. V lost 0 bases, J lost 8 bases, and 10 bases lay in between. Germline CDR1 LNHNV, CDR2 YYDKDF (reference sequence). The chain's CDR3 is CATSRDTGGEKLFF. DNA for the CDR3: TGTGCCACCAGCAGAGATACGGGTGGCGAAAAACTGTTTTTT.

This rearrangement joins TRBV5-6 to TRBJ2-5; the D gene is possibly TRBD1 (6 bases). V was shortened by 0 bases and J by 1 base, with 10 bases between the two germline ends. The CDR3 consists of 15 residues. Germline assignment: CDR1 SGHDT and CDR2 YYEEEE. The CDR3 here is CASSLAGRGQETQYF. In DNA, the CDR3 is TGTGCCAGCAGCTTGGCCGGCAGGGGCCAAGAGACCCAGTACTTC.

This clone was recorded once. The chain has TRBV11-2 and TRBJ1-1; D gene uncertain. Germline loops: CDR1 SGHAT, CDR2 FQNNGV. The CDR3 loop spans 13 amino acids. V was shortened by 2 bases and J by 2 bases, with 6 bases between the two germline ends. In DNA form, the CDR3 reads TGTGCCAGCAGCTTAAACGGTAACACTGAAGCTTTCTTT. Its protein is CASSLNGNTEAFF.

V is TRBV5-1 and J is TRBJ2-3; 8 bases line up with TRBD2. V dropped 4 bases and J dropped 4; count of bases not matched to a gene: 11. The CDR3 is 16 residues long. CDR1 and CDR2 (germline): SGHRS, YFSETQ. The CDR3 region has the DNA TGCGCCAGCAGCCCGACAACTAGCGGTAGTCCAGATACGCAGTATTTT. It codes for CASSPTTSGSPDTQYF.

The chain links TRBV30 to TRBJ2-7; 8 nucleotides match TRBD1. The CDR3 totals 14 residues. The germline CDR1 and CDR2 sequences are GTSNPN and SVGIG (reference sequence). Trimming removed 0 bases from V and 5 bases from J; junction bases left unmatched: 6. The CDR3 bases are TGTGCCTGGAGTGTAAGGACAGGGTGGGACGAGCAGTACTTC. Encoded protein: CAWSVRTGWDEQYF.

V gene TRBV10-3 combines with J gene TRBJ1-5; 8 nucleotides line up with TRBD1. V lost 6 bases and J lost 2; bases outside the gene matches: 9. The germline V gene has CDR1 ENHRY and CDR2 SYGVKD. This CDR3 region has 16 residues. CDR3 nucleotides: TGTGCCATCAGACTACCGGGACAGGCGGGCAATCAGCCCCAGCATTTT. It is translated as CAIRLPGQAGNQPQHF.

The V call is TRBV7-9, the J call TRBJ2-2, with D possibly being TRBD1 (7 bases). V lost 1 base and J lost 6, with 12 bases in between. CDR3 length: 15 amino acids. CDR1 is SEHNR and CDR2 is FQNEAQ in the germline V gene (reference sequence). The CDR3 here is CASSLGRGLAGELFF. Here the CDR3 DNA reads TGTGCCAGCAGCTTAGGGAGGGGGCTGGCCGGGGAGCTGTTTTTT. Drawing the rest from reference TRBV7-9 and TRBJ2-2, the complete variable domain is DTGVSQNPRHKITKRGQNVTFRCDPISEHNRLYWYRQTLGQGPEFLTYFQNEAQLEKSRLLSDRFSAERPKGSFSTLEIQRTEQGDSAMYLCASSLGRGLAGELFFGEGSRLTVL.

The chain joins TRBV18 to TRBJ1-1; D ambiguous. The CDR3 consists of 14 residues. Germline V lookup: CDR1 KGHSH, CDR2 LQKENI. Deletions cut 0 bases from V and 1 base from J, with 6 bases between. The CDR3 loop is CASSPPDGNTEAFF. DNA of the CDR3: TGTGCCAGCTCACCACCGGACGGGAACACTGAAGCTTTCTTT.

The sample holds a few counts of this clone. Additional DNA sequences in this sample encode the identical CDR3. The V gene is TRBV6-5, the J gene TRBJ1-1; TRBD1 is a possible D gene (5 bases). The CDR3 extends over 14 amino acids. Germline V lookup: CDR1 MNHEY, CDR2 SVGAGI. V was pared by 2 bases and J by 1 base, with 8 bases between. The CDR3 nucleotides read TGTGCCAGCAGTTACGGGGGTACGAACACTGAAGCTTTCTTT. It yields the protein CASSYGGTNTEAFF.

The chain carries TRBV2 and TRBJ1-5, with 8 bases identical to TRBD1. Germline loops: CDR1 SNHLY, CDR2 FYNNEI. The CDR3 covers 15 residues. V lost 7 bases to trimming and J lost 6 bases; unmatched junction nucleotides: 11. CDR3 DNA sequence: TGTGCCAGCATTCCGGACAGGGCGTTTGGTCAGCCCCAGCATTTT. Translating gives CASIPDRAFGQPQHF.

The chain recombines TRBV28 with TRBJ1-5; 7 bases align to TRBD1. CDR3 size: 17 residues. The germline CDR1 and CDR2 sequences are MDHEN and SYDVKM. V was pared by 3 bases and J by 1 base, with 9 bases of the junction left unmatched. CDR3 residues: CASSFRQGDASNQPQHF. In nucleotides, the CDR3 is TGTGCCAGCAGTTTCAGACAGGGAGATGCGAGCAATCAGCCCCAGCATTTT.

This clone was seen just once. The gene calls are TRBV9 and TRBJ2-6; TRBD1 is a possible D gene (5 bases). The CDR3 covers 15 residues. The germline V and J ends were trimmed by 3 bases and 3 bases, with 10 bases remaining between them. Germline loops: CDR1 SGDLS, CDR2 YYNGEE. The CDR3 DNA sequence: TGTGCCAGCAGCGCCCAGGGCTTTGGGGCCAACGTCCTGACTTTC. The encoded protein is CASSAQGFGANVLTF.

The chain is built from TRBV29-1 and TRBJ2-1, with D possibly called TRBD1 or TRBD2 (6 bases each). Germline values: CDR1 SQVTM, CDR2 ANQGSEA. There are 12 residues in the CDR3. Trimming removed 0 bases from V and 8 bases from J, with 8 bases in between. CDR3 sequence: CSVEDRGHEQFF. CDR3 DNA sequence: TGCAGCGTTGAAGATCGGGGGCATGAGCAGTTCTTC.

In its sample, this clone was seen once. CDR3 sequence reads: CASSIGPPRGNSPLHF. CDR3 coding DNA: TGTGCCAGTAGTATAGGACCCCCCCGAGGCAATTCACCCCTCCACTTT. The chain joins TRBV19 to TRBJ1-6; D is uncertain. Germline values: CDR1 LNHDA, CDR2 SQIVND (reference sequence). Trimming removed 1 base from V and 7 bases from J, with 14 bases in between. There are 16 residues in the CDR3.

The chain combines TRBV27 with TRBJ1-1; D is undetermined. The CDR3 runs 13 residues. V shed 3 bases and J shed 6 bases, with 11 bases lying between them. Germline lookup yields CDR1 MNHEY and CDR2 SMNVEV (reference sequence). The CDR3 DNA sequence: TGTGCCAGCAGTTTTTTAGGGAGTGCTGAAGCTTTCTTT. Protein product: CASSFLGSAEAFF.

The chain employs TRBV5-1 and TRBJ2-3; D gene uncertain. The V and J ends lost 3 bases and 2 bases respectively, with 10 bases between them. In germline, CDR1 is SGHRS, CDR2 YFSETQ. CDR3 size: 14 residues. The CDR3 coding sequence is TGCGCCAGCAGCTCCGGCCGAGACACAGATACGCAGTATTTT. As protein: CASSSGRDTDTQYF.

This rearrangement joins TRBV28 to TRBJ2-5; 12 bases are a match to TRBD1. V lost 7 bases, J lost 4 bases, and 7 bases stayed unmatched. CDR3 size: 15 residues. The germline gives CDR1 MDHEN, CDR2 SYDVKM. The chain's CDR3 is CASITGTGGRETQYF. The CDR3 DNA reads TGTGCCAGCATTACCGGGACAGGGGGCAGAGAGACCCAGTACTTC.

To note about this clone: In the same sample, other DNA sequences code for this CDR3. The rearrangement uses TRBV20-1 and TRBJ1-4; D is uncertain. Between the trimmed V and J ends, which lost 4 bases and 0 bases, there was a span of 0 bases. Germline lookup yields CDR1 DFQATT and CDR2 SNEGSKA (reference sequence). The CDR3 loop spans 11 amino acids. CDR3 region: CSATTNEKLFF. CDR3 in DNA: TGCAGTGCTACAACTAATGAAAAACTGTTTTTT.

Notes on this clone: The same CDR3 arises from other DNA sequences in this sample as well. The DNA for the CDR3 is TGTGCCATCAGGGACAGGTCAACAGATACGCAGTATTTT. Translating gives CAIRDRSTDTQYF. This sequence joins TRBV10-3 and TRBJ2-3, with TRBD1 identical over 7 bases. The J segment lost 3 bases and the V segment lost 6 bases, leaving 3 bases of the junction unmatched. The germline gives CDR1 ENHRY, CDR2 SYGVKD. CDR3 size: 13 residues.

J is TRBJ2-1 and V is TRBV7-6, with 9 bases lining up with TRBD1. With 5 bases clipped from V and 8 bases from J, the junction kept 10 bases outside the gene matches. CDR1 SGHVS and CDR2 FNYEAQ come from the germline V gene. The CDR3 sequence is 15 residues long. CDR3 nucleotides: TGTGCCAGCAGCAAAGGACAGGGGAGCTTTTATGAGCAGTTCTTC. Translating gives CASSKGQGSFYEQFF.

The genes are TRBV7-2 and TRBJ1-2; TRBD1 matches at 7 bases. The germline CDR1 and CDR2 sequences are SGHTA and FQGNSA. This CDR3 spans 15 amino acids. The V gene end was trimmed by 5 bases and the J gene end by 4 bases; junction bases not matched to a gene: 10. CDR3 region: CASSPRTGGTYGYTF. Written as DNA, the CDR3 is TGTGCCAGCAGCCCGAGGACAGGAGGAACCTATGGCTACACCTTC.

The chain is built from TRBV5-4 and TRBJ2-2; unclear D gene. Germline V CDR1 and CDR2: SGHNT, YYREEE (reference sequence). There are 13 residues in the CDR3. The V and J ends lost 4 bases and 0 bases respectively, with 4 bases between them. CDR3 in amino acids: CASSTANTGELFF. The CDR3 bases are TGTGCCAGCAGCACGGCGAACACCGGGGAGCTGTTTTTT. The full variable domain, with the rest looked up from reference TRBV5-4 and TRBJ2-2, is ETGVTQSPTHLIKTRGQQVTLRCSSQSGHNTVSWYQQALGQGPQFIFQYYREEENGRGNFPPRFSGLQFPNYSSELNVNALELDDSALYLCASSTANTGELFFGEGSRLTVL.

In regard to this clone: This sample also contains other DNA sequences that code for the same CDR3. V and J are TRBV5-1 and TRBJ1-2; no clear D gene. V gave up 0 bases and J gave up 6 bases, with 6 bases separating them. The V gene's germline CDR1 is SGHRS and CDR2 YFSETQ. This CDR3 spans 12 amino acids. The CDR3 DNA sequence: TGCGCCAGCAGCTTGGCGGGAAATGGCTACACCTTC. It yields the protein CASSLAGNGYTF.

The V call is TRBV7-9, the J call TRBJ1-3; TRBD1 aligns across 8 bases. The germline gives CDR1 SEHNR, CDR2 FQNEAQ (reference sequence). This CDR3 is 17 amino acids long. J was trimmed by 2 bases and V by 6 bases; bases with no gene match: 12. The CDR3 sequence: CASSRRESRGPGNTIYF. CDR3 DNA sequence: TGTGCCAGCAGTCGAAGGGAAAGCAGGGGGCCTGGAAACACCATATATTTT.

The V gene is TRBV5-6, the J gene TRBJ2-2; D perhaps matches TRBD2 (6 bases). This CDR3 is 17 amino acids long. Germline values: CDR1 SGHDT, CDR2 YYEEEE. V was pared by 1 base and J by 4 bases, with 17 bases between. CDR3 in amino acids: CASSLISRERGTGELFF. CDR3 bases: TGTGCCAGCAGCTTGATTTCCCGGGAGAGGGGCACCGGGGAGCTGTTTTTT.

The V call is TRBV29-1, the J call TRBJ2-3; 9 positions agree with TRBD1. The CDR3 spans 16 residues. CDR1 is SQVTM, CDR2 ANQGSEA, per germline. The V segment lost 7 bases and the J segment 6 bases; nucleotides outside the gene matches: 17. This CDR3 reads CSAVDSRQGGRDTQYF. In nucleotides, the CDR3 is TGCAGCGCTGTGGATTCTCGACAGGGGGGGAGGGATACGCAGTATTTT.

As regards this clone: This could be a read error, since a much larger clone is one nucleotide away. The same CDR3 is also encoded by other DNA sequences in this sample. The chain joins TRBV7-8 to TRBJ2-7; D uncertain. Germline V gene data show CDR1 as SGHVS and CDR2 as FQNEAQ. The CDR3 has 11 amino acids. The V end lost 4 bases, the J end lost 2 bases, and 3 bases lay between the germline ends. CDR3 sequence (DNA): TGTGCCAGCAGCTCCCCCTACGAGCAGTACTTC. Protein sequence: CASSSPYEQYF. The entire variable domain, with the rest obtained from reference TRBV7-8 and TRBJ2-7, is as follows: GAGVSQSPRYKVAKRGQDVALRCDPISGHVSLFWYQQALGQGPEFLTYFQNEAQLDKSGLPSDRFFAERPEGSVSTLKIQRTQQEDSAVYLCASSSPYEQYFGPGTRLTVT.

The rearrangement joins TRBV2 to TRBJ2-3; 13 nucleotides match TRBD2. The CDR3 contains 16 residues. After removal of 6 bases from V and 3 bases from J, the junction contained 6 bases not matched to a gene. Germline CDR1 and CDR2: SNHLY and FYNNEI. The chain's CDR3 is CASSHEGLAGTDTQYF. CDR3 DNA sequence: TGTGCCAGCAGCCATGAGGGACTAGCGGGGACAGATACGCAGTATTTT.

V is TRBV19 and J is TRBJ2-7; 11 bases are shared with TRBD2. Germline-derived CDR1 and CDR2 are LNHDA and SQIVND (reference sequence). This CDR3 has 16 residues. Trimming at V came to 4 bases and at J to 0 bases, leaving 5 bases not matched to a gene. The CDR3 DNA sequence: TGTGCCAGTAGTAACAACGGACTAGCGGGCTCCTACGAGCAGTACTTC. Encoded protein: CASSNNGLAGSYEQYF.

The rearrangement joins TRBV19 to TRBJ2-5; D could derive from TRBD1 or TRBD2 (6 bases each). Germline CDR1 LNHDA, CDR2 SQIVND (reference sequence). V dropped 5 bases and J dropped 4 bases, with 11 bases sitting between them. The CDR3 runs to 13 residues. CDR3 in amino acids: CASSGGHGETQYF. CDR3 sequence (DNA): TGTGCCAGTAGTGGGGGGCATGGAGAGACCCAGTACTTC.

The sample holds one count of this clone. The chain couples TRBV6-6 to TRBJ2-1; 7 bases align to TRBD1. The V and J ends lost 6 bases and 9 bases, in that order; junction bases with no gene match: 5. This CDR3 has 12 amino acids. Germline values: CDR1 MNHNY, CDR2 SVGAGI (reference sequence). The chain's CDR3 is CASSRQGTEQFF. CDR3 DNA: TGTGCCAGCAGCAGACAGGGCACTGAGCAGTTCTTC.